Shown below are 12 T cell receptor beta chains from a single sample sequenced in a study of cytomegalovirus exposure and HLA in healthy donors. The PCR used 60 Vbeta and 13 Jbeta primers. The protocol was immunoSEQ multiplex PCR, while the TCRdb copy is restricted to in-frame clones and leaves out a portion. The table has around 110,000 clones, approximately 70% seen once. The sequenced sample was PBMCs. These receptors were obtained from a man aged 30-40 years in good health and CMV-seropositive.

V usage is TRBV15 and J usage is TRBJ2-6; D not resolved. This CDR3 comprises 16 residues. Trimming removed 2 bases at V and 0 bases at J, with 8 bases between. In germline, CDR1 is LNHNV, CDR2 YYDKDF (reference sequence). In DNA form, the CDR3 reads TGTGCCACCAGCAGATCGGCGGTCTCTGGGGCCAACGTCCTGACTTTC. Residues: CATSRSAVSGANVLTF.

This clone rates as medium-sized. The chain links TRBV7-9 to TRBJ2-7; 7 bases are shared with TRBD1. CDR3 length: 15 amino acids. Trimming took 5 bases from V and 7 from J; bases not matched to a gene: 14. Germline values: CDR1 SEHNR, CDR2 FQNEAQ (reference sequence). The CDR3 coding sequence is TGTGCCAGCAGCAAGCCGGGACAGACTTCTCTGGAGCAGTACGTC. This gives the protein CASSKPGQTSLEQYV.

This chain joins TRBV5-1 and TRBJ1-2; tentative D call: TRBD1 (5 bases). The V gene's germline CDR1 is SGHRS and CDR2 YFSETQ. Trimming left V 4 bases short and J 4 bases short, with 11 bases between. The CDR3 covers 13 residues. CDR3 sequence: CASSEDILYGYTF. CDR3 coding DNA: TGCGCCAGCAGCGAGGACATCCTCTATGGCTACACCTTC.

This clone appeared a few times. V is TRBV7-2 and J is TRBJ2-7, with TRBD2 identical over 11 bases. CDR1 SGHTA and CDR2 FQGNSA come from the germline V gene. The CDR3 is made up of 16 amino acids. J lost 2 bases, V lost 1 base, and 4 bases had no gene match. CDR3 nucleotides: TGTGCCAGCAGCTTAGAAGGGACTAGCGGTACCTACGAGCAGTACTTC. Its translation: CASSLEGTSGTYEQYF.

The rearrangement uses TRBV2 and TRBJ1-2, with 8 bases matching TRBD1. Germline V gives CDR1 SNHLY, CDR2 FYNNEI. The CDR3 is 16 amino acids. J lost 6 bases, V lost 0 bases, and 9 bases had no gene match. CDR3 in DNA: TGTGCCAGCAGTGAAGCGCTTCAGGGGGCCTACGATGGCTACACCTTC. This codes for CASSEALQGAYDGYTF.

This clone was seen just once. At one boundary the junction diverges from the germline segment, which might be a read error. This rearrangement joins TRBV7-7 to TRBJ2-2; 12 bases fit TRBD2. This CDR3 has 18 amino acids. Germline assignment: CDR1 SSHAT and CDR2 FNYEAQ (reference sequence). This CDR3 reads CASSSLAGGPLVGGELFF. Here the CDR3 DNA reads TGTGCTAGCAGCTCACTAGCGGGAGGCCCCTTGGTGGGCGGGGAGCTGTTTTTT.

This clone was detected only a few times. CDR3 residues: CASGLRGDYEQYV. Here the CDR3 DNA reads TGTGCCAGCGGCCTTCGGGGTGACTACGAGCAGTACGTC. This chain links TRBV6-1 with TRBJ2-7; possibly TRBD2 for D (5 bases). The germline gives CDR1 MNHNS, CDR2 SASEGT. The CDR3 has 13 residues. V lost 8 bases and J lost 3, with 14 bases in between.

This chain uses TRBV9 with TRBJ2-7; 8 bases align to TRBD1. The V gene's germline CDR1 is SGDLS and CDR2 YYNGEE. The CDR3 is made up of 14 amino acids. V was pared by 0 bases and J by 7 bases, with 6 bases of the junction left unmatched. CDR3 residues: CASSVGQGLGEQYF. The CDR3 DNA reads TGTGCCAGCAGCGTAGGACAGGGGCTGGGTGAGCAGTACTTC.

The chain uses TRBV6-4 and TRBJ2-2; weak D call: TRBD2 (7 bases). V lost 0 bases, J lost 3 bases, and 14 bases lay in between. CDR3 length equals 17 residues. Per germline, CDR1 MRHNA and CDR2 SNTAGT. The CDR3 sequence is CASSDSKEGGDTGELFF. For the CDR3, the DNA is TGTGCCAGCAGTGACTCGAAGGAAGGGGGGGACACCGGGGAGCTGTTTTTT.

This CDR3 reads CASSSDRGPPQYF. The CDR3 nucleotides are TGTGCCAGCAGTTCCGACAGGGGTCCTCCGCAGTATTTT. This rearrangement joins TRBV28 to TRBJ2-3; 8 bases agree with TRBD1. The CDR3 is 13 amino acids. V dropped 4 bases and J dropped 10; count of bases not matched to a gene: 7. CDR1 and CDR2 from the germline V gene are MDHEN and SYDVKM. Complete variable domain (other parts from reference TRBV28 and TRBJ2-3): DVKVTQSSRYLVKRTGEKVFLECVQDMDHENMFWYRQDPGLGLRLIYFSYDVKMKEKGDIPEGYSVSREKKERFSLILESASTNQTSMYLCASSSDRGPPQYFGPGTRLTVL.

This chain connects TRBV5-1 to TRBJ1-4, with D possibly being TRBD1 (6 bases). Trimming pared 4 bases from V and 5 bases from J, leaving 12 bases between. The CDR3 contains 14 residues. In germline, CDR1 is SGHRS, CDR2 YFSETQ. For the CDR3, the DNA is TGCGCCAGCAGCCTGGACAGTGTAAATGAAAAACTGTTTTTT. Encoded protein: CASSLDSVNEKLFF.

Comment on this clone: Germline and junction disagree at one end, which may indicate a read error. The chain carries TRBV7-9 and TRBJ1-2; D is perhaps TRBD1 (6 bases). CDR1 and CDR2 from the germline V gene are SEHNR and FQNEAQ (reference sequence). CDR3 length: 17 residues. The CDR3 DNA is TGTTCCAGCAGCTTATTGCGAGGACAGCTAGCTAACTATGGCTACACCTTC. This translates into CSSSLLRGQLANYGYTF.